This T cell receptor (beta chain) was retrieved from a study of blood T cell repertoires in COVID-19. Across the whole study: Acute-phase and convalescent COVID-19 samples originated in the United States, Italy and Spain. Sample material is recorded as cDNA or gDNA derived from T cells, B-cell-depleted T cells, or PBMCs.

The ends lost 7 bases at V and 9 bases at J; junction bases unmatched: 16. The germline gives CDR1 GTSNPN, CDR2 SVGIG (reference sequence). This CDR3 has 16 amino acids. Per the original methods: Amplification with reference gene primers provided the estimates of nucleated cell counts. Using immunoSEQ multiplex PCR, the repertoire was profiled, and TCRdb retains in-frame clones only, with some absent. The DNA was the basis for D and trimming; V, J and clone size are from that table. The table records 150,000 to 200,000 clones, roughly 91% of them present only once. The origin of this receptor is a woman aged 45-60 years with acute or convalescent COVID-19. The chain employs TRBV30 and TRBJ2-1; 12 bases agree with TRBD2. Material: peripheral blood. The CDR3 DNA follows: TGTGCCTTCTCTAGCGGGGGGGCTTGGACGGCAAGTGAGCAGTTCTTC. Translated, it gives CAFSSGGAWTASEQFF.